This T cell receptor (beta chain) was obtained from a study of cytotoxic CD8 clonotypes in ibrutinib-treated CLL. Study context: Patient counts were 11 relapsed/refractory, over 14 treatment-naive and under 18 IGHV unmutated. Whole-study findings and limits: Rare overall, public clonotypes shrank or held steady under therapy.

On this clone: Its target is unknown. This specimen includes other DNA sequences encoding the same CDR3.

Clones were read by immunoSEQ multiplex PCR, and TCRdb kept only the in-frame ones, dropping some. Here the sample spans roughly 58,000 clones, roughly 54% being singletons. The CDR3 runs to 13 residues. V was shortened by 6 bases and J by 8 bases, with 13 bases between the two germline ends. CDR1 is KGHSH, CDR2 LQKENI, per germline. This sequence joins TRBV18 and TRBJ1-4, with D perhaps TRBD1 (6 bases). Source: PBMCs, taken at disease progression, from a patient treated with ibrutinib. The receptor comes from a human donor with chronic lymphocytic leukemia. In DNA form, the CDR3 reads TGTGCCAGCTCTCCAGGCAGGGGCGAAAAACTGTTTTTT. Translated: CASSPGRGEKLFF.